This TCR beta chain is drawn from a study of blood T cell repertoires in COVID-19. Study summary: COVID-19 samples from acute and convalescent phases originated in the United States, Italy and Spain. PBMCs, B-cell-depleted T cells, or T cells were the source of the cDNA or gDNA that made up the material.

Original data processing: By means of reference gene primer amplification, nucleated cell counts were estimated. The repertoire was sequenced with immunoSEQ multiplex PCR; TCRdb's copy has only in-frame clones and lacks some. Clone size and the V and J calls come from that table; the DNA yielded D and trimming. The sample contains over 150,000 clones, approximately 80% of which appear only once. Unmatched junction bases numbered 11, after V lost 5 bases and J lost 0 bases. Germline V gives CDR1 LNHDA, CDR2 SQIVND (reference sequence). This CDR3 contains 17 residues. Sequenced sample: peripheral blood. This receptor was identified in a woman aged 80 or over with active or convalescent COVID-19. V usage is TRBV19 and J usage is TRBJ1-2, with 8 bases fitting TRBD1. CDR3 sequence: CASSFRQGSSTNYGYTF. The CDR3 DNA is TGTGCCAGTAGTTTCAGACAGGGGTCCTCCACTAACTATGGCTACACCTTC.